These 32 T cell receptor beta chains were all obtained from the same sample, sequenced in a study of post-analysis software for immune sequencing data. Points from the study as a whole: Patients carried roughly five TRBV segments more frequently than controls did, and TRBV5-6, TRBV5-1 and TRBV20-1 were among them.

The antigens for these receptors are not known. TCR beta cDNA libraries had unique molecular identifiers. TCRdb reanalysed the PCR reads using MiXCR and keeps one entry per CDR3 protein. The table lists over 300,000 distinct CDR3 sequences, roughly 36% of them singletons. The sample consisted of blood. The receptors were sampled from a girl under 18 with multiple sclerosis.

This chain links TRBV4-2 with TRBJ2-7; 9 bases are shared with TRBD2. V shed 3 bases and J 3 bases; nucleotides not matched to a gene: 12. The CDR3 spans 17 residues. Germline V gene lookup returns CDR1 LGHNA and CDR2 YNFKEQ. This CDR3 reads CASSHERNLAGFYEQYF. The CDR3 DNA sequence: TGTGCCAGCAGCCACGAAAGGAACCTAGCGGGGTTCTACGAGCAGTACTTC.

V gene TRBV7-2 combines with J gene TRBJ2-5, with no clear D. Germline V gene data show CDR1 as SGHTA and CDR2 as FQGNSA. V was cut by 1 base and J by 2 bases, with 11 bases left in between. This CDR3 has 15 amino acids. CDR3: CASSLVAASQETQYF. CDR3 DNA: TGTGCCAGCAGCTTAGTTGCGGCTAGTCAAGAGACCCAGTACTTC.

V usage is TRBV3-1 and J usage is TRBJ2-2; D is possibly TRBD1 (5 bases). Germline-derived CDR1 and CDR2 are LGHDT and YNNKEL (reference sequence). This CDR3 is built from 15 residues. Trimming removed 2 bases at V and 4 bases at J, with 11 bases between. The CDR3 coding sequence is TGTGCCAGCAGCCAATGGAACAGGCCCACCGGGGAGCTGTTTTTT. Its protein product is CASSQWNRPTGELFF.

This chain links TRBV6-2 or TRBV6-3 with TRBJ2-4; no reliable D call. Germline-derived CDR1 and CDR2 are MNHEY and SVGEGT. CDR3 length: 12 amino acids. V gave up 4 bases and J gave up 7 bases, with 8 bases separating them. CDR3 coding DNA: TGTGCCAGCAGTTCTCCCGCTAACATTCAGTACTTC. Residues: CASSSPANIQYF.

This clonotype was counted between two and nine times. V gene TRBV4-3 combines with J gene TRBJ2-4; TRBD2 matches 7 bases. The end of the DNA is better explained by TRBJ2-7, so the J call may be wrong. This CDR3 spans 19 amino acids. From germline, CDR1 is LGHNA and CDR2 YSLEER. In DNA, the CDR3 is TGCGCCAGCAGCCAAGAAATAGTTGTCCTCGGGGGGACCCTCAACGAGCAGTACTTC. Translation gives CASSQEIVVLGGTLNEQYF.

The genes are TRBV20-1 and TRBJ1-4; tentatively, D is TRBD1 (5 bases). Trimming pared 8 bases from V and 6 bases from J, leaving 16 bases between. The CDR3 sequence is 13 residues long. Germline-derived CDR1 and CDR2 are DFQATT and SNEGSKA (reference sequence). As DNA, the CDR3 is TGCAGTATAACAGGCCCCGAGGATGAAAAACTGTTTTTT. Protein sequence: CSITGPEDEKLFF.

This clonotype was seen only once. The rearrangement joins TRBV3-1 to TRBJ2-6; 10 positions match TRBD1. This CDR3 comprises 18 residues. The V gene end was trimmed by 4 bases and the J gene end by 3 bases; junction bases not matched to a gene: 9. Germline V gives CDR1 LGHDT, CDR2 YNNKEL (reference sequence). Written as DNA, the CDR3 is TGTGCCAGCAGCCCAAGGGACAGGGGAATCGGTGGGGCCAACGTCCTGACTTTC. It specifies CASSPRDRGIGGANVLTF. Full variable domain (outside the CDR3, taken from reference TRBV3-1 and TRBJ2-6): DTAVSQTPKYLVTQMGNDKSIKCEQNLGHDTMYWYKQDSKKFLKIMFSYNNKELIINETVPNRFSPKSPDKAHLNLHINSLELGDSAVYFCASSPRDRGIGGANVLTFGAGSRLTVL.

The J gene is TRBJ1-2, the V gene TRBV12-3 or TRBV12-4, with TRBD1 as a possible D gene (5 bases). This CDR3 region has 12 residues. V was cut by 5 bases and J by 8 bases, with 12 bases left in between. Here the CDR3 DNA reads TGTGCCAGCAGTCTCAGGGTTGGCGGCTACACCTTC. Protein sequence: CASSLRVGGYTF.

This clonotype came up a few times. The rearrangement joins TRBV6-5 to TRBJ1-2; TRBD1 matches 8 bases. The CDR3 is 16 amino acids. Germline V gene sequence: CDR1 MNHEY, CDR2 SVGAGI. V shed 0 bases, J shed 8 bases, and the junction held 11 bases outside the gene matches. The CDR3 nucleotides read TGTGCCAGCAGTTACTCCGGGACAGGCCCGGTTGTGGGCTACACCTTC. Protein: CASSYSGTGPVVGYTF.

The chain couples TRBV7-9 to TRBJ2-3, with 10 bases matching TRBD2. The CDR3 extends over 15 amino acids. Germline V gene lookup returns CDR1 SEHNR and CDR2 FQNEAQ (reference sequence). V shed 8 bases, J shed 3 bases, and the junction held 8 bases outside the gene matches. The CDR3 protein is CASSPGTSETDTQYF. CDR3 sequence (DNA): TGTGCCAGCTCCCCCGGGACTAGCGAGACAGATACGCAGTATTTT.

This clonotype occurred many times. The chain uses TRBV7-2 and TRBJ2-1; 12 bases agree with TRBD2. J was trimmed by 10 bases and V by 1 base; bases with no gene match: 11. The CDR3 consists of 17 residues. The germline gives CDR1 SGHTA, CDR2 FQGNSA. The chain's CDR3 is CASSLDPPTSGGREQFF. The CDR3, as DNA: TGTGCCAGCAGCTTAGATCCCCCGACTAGCGGGGGACGAGAGCAGTTCTTC.

In this sample, this clonotype turned up a few times. The rearrangement joins TRBV29-1 to TRBJ2-3; perhaps TRBD2 as D (6 bases). V lost 7 bases and J lost 2, with 22 bases in between. Germline V gene sequence: CDR1 SQVTM, CDR2 ANQGSEA. CDR3 size: 16 residues. This CDR3 reads CSAMALALEPTDTQYF. CDR3 DNA sequence: TGCAGCGCTATGGCACTAGCATTGGAACCCACAGATACGCAGTATTTT.

This clonotype has just a few counts. The gene calls are TRBV6-2 or TRBV6-3 and TRBJ1-4, with D unresolved. V lost 8 bases and J 6 bases, leaving 13 bases between the germline ends. Germline V gene data show CDR1 as MNHEY and CDR2 as SVGEGT. The CDR3 length is 13 residues. The CDR3 nucleotides read TGTGCCAGCCGGATTGGACGGGATGAAAAACTGTTTTTT. This codes for CASRIGRDEKLFF.

This chain connects TRBV6-2 or TRBV6-3 to TRBJ1-2, with D possibly TRBD1 on 6 matching bases. Germline CDR1 and CDR2: MNHEY and SVGEGT. Trimming removed 3 bases at V and 3 bases at J, with 8 bases between. The CDR3 loop spans 13 amino acids. As DNA, the CDR3 is TGTGCCAGCAGTTATGGGACACACTATGGCTACACCTTC. It yields the protein CASSYGTHYGYTF.

This clonotype came up a few times. The chain has TRBV6-5 and TRBJ1-2, with 7 bases fitting TRBD1. The germline V gene has CDR1 MNHEY and CDR2 SVGAGI. Losses at the gene ends were 10 bases for V and 4 bases for J; bases not matched to a gene: 15. This CDR3 region has 15 residues. The CDR3 loop reads CATLDRQGRGYGYTF. In nucleotides, the CDR3 is TGTGCCACCCTGGACCGACAGGGAAGAGGCTATGGCTACACCTTC.

This clonotype was detected a few times. The chain carries TRBV4-2 and TRBJ2-7; the match to TRBD2 covers 8 bases. The CDR3 length is 15 residues. V dropped 4 bases and J dropped 0; count of bases not matched to a gene: 5. Looked up from germline, CDR1 is LGHNA and CDR2 is YNFKEQ. The CDR3 protein is CASSPIAGNSYEQYF. DNA of the CDR3: TGTGCCAGCAGCCCAATAGCGGGGAACTCCTACGAGCAGTACTTC.

This clonotype has more than one count but fewer than ten. The chain combines TRBV5-1 with TRBJ2-7, with a possible D match to TRBD1 (5 bases). Trimming took 2 bases from V and 3 from J, leaving 12 bases between them. CDR3 length: 14 amino acids. Germline V gene sequence: CDR1 SGHRS, CDR2 YFSETQ. CDR3: CASSFSPDNYEQYF. Written as DNA, the CDR3 is TGCGCCAGCAGCTTTTCCCCGGACAACTACGAGCAGTACTTC. Based on the CDR3 plus reference TRBV5-1 and TRBJ2-7, the full variable domain is KAGVTQTPRYLIKTRGQQVTLSCSPISGHRSVSWYQQTPGQGLQFLFEYFSETQRNKGNFPGRFSGRQFSNSRSEMNVSTLELGDSALYLCASSFSPDNYEQYFGPGTRLTVT.

The chain joins TRBV6-5 to TRBJ2-7; D possibly uses TRBD1 or TRBD2 (6 bases each). This CDR3 has 17 residues. Germline V gene sequence: CDR1 MNHEY, CDR2 SVGAGI. With 0 bases removed from V and 3 bases from J, the gap between germline ends came to 18 bases. In nucleotides, the CDR3 is TGTGCCAGCAGTTACTCGATTCCGGGGGCGCTAGGCTACGAGCAGTACTTC. It yields the protein CASSYSIPGALGYEQYF.

This rearrangement joins TRBV12-3 or TRBV12-4 to TRBJ1-4; possible D gene TRBD1, 5 bases. The CDR3 runs to 15 residues. Trimming left V 6 bases short and J 8 bases short, with 19 bases between. The chain's CDR3 is CASSSNGRGKEKLFF. The CDR3 nucleotides are TGTGCCAGCAGCTCGAATGGGAGGGGAAAAGAAAAACTGTTTTTT.

The chain links TRBV4-1 to TRBJ2-5; 11 bases align to TRBD2. The V gene's germline CDR1 is MGHRA and CDR2 YSYEKL. This CDR3 contains 15 residues. V lost 2 bases and J lost 11; bases outside the gene matches: 10. The CDR3 sequence is CASSQHGTSGNEQYF. CDR3 bases: TGCGCCAGCAGCCAACATGGGACTAGCGGCAATGAGCAGTACTTC.

This clonotype was counted only a few times. The genes are TRBV28 and TRBJ1-6, with D tentatively TRBD1 (5 bases). Germline V gene lookup returns CDR1 MDHEN and CDR2 SYDVKM. Deletions cut 4 bases from V and 6 bases from J, with 10 bases between. The CDR3 sequence is 14 residues long. CDR3 loop: CASSSGRINSPLHF. CDR3 in DNA: TGTGCCAGCAGTTCGGGACGGATTAATTCACCCCTCCACTTT.

This sequence joins TRBV4-3 and TRBJ2-3; either TRBD1 or TRBD2 may supply D (6 bases each). V was cut by 0 bases and J by 3 bases, with 16 bases left in between. The length of the CDR3 is 17 residues. Germline assignment: CDR1 LGHNA and CDR2 YSLEER. CDR3 coding DNA: TGCGCCAGCAGCCAAGATGGGTCAGGGGACTGGACAGATACGCAGTATTTT. Its protein product is CASSQDGSGDWTDTQYF.

This clonotype has a handful of counts. This chain joins TRBV5-5 and TRBJ2-5; 8 nucleotides agree with TRBD2. Looked up from germline, CDR1 is SGHKS and CDR2 is YYEKEE (reference sequence). The CDR3 covers 13 residues. V was clipped by 5 bases and J by 6 bases; unmatched bases: 6. CDR3 in amino acids: CASSTTSEKTQYF. CDR3 coding DNA: TGTGCCAGCAGTACGACTAGCGAAAAGACCCAGTACTTC.

This chain links TRBV7-3 with TRBJ2-2; D is undetermined. This CDR3 is built from 14 residues. The germline CDR1 and CDR2 sequences are SGHTA and FQGTGA. The V and J ends lost 2 bases and 2 bases respectively, with 6 bases between them. The CDR3 bases are TGTGCCAGCAGCTTAGACCTCAACACCGGGGAGCTGTTTTTT. This encodes CASSLDLNTGELFF.

The DNA of the CDR3 is TGTGCCAGCAACTTCTACCCTAGCGGGGGGGGCGATGAGCAGTTCTTC. It yields the protein CASNFYPSGGGDEQFF. This chain connects TRBV4-2 to TRBJ2-1, with 12 bases aligning to TRBD2. This CDR3 is built from 16 residues. Per the germline V gene, CDR1 is LGHNA and CDR2 is YNFKEQ. V gave up 7 bases and J gave up 8 bases; unmatched junction bases: 12.

The CDR3 region is CASSVATGLLGGAFF. CDR3 DNA: TGTGCCAGCAGCGTAGCAACAGGATTATTGGGTGGAGCTTTCTTT. The chain uses TRBV9 and TRBJ1-1; tentative D call: TRBD1 (5 bases). This CDR3 has 15 amino acids. Per the germline V gene, CDR1 is SGDLS and CDR2 is YYNGEE. Trimming took off 0 bases at V and 10 bases at J, with 19 bases between the two ends.

The chain links TRBV28 to TRBJ2-3; D is perhaps TRBD1 (5 bases). The germline V and J ends were trimmed by 5 bases and 1 base, with 13 bases remaining between them. This CDR3 contains 15 residues. Germline V gene sequence: CDR1 MDHEN, CDR2 SYDVKM. CDR3: CASSTLGAGTDTQYF. CDR3 nucleotides: TGTGCCAGCAGTACCCTAGGGGCGGGCACAGATACGCAGTATTTT.

The rearrangement joins TRBV10-3 to TRBJ2-5; possibly TRBD1 or TRBD2 for D (5 bases each). V was shortened by 8 bases and J by 5 bases, with 12 bases between the two germline ends. The CDR3 consists of 12 residues. CDR1 ENHRY and CDR2 SYGVKD come from the germline V gene. The chain's CDR3 is CAIGGRRETQYF. CDR3 nucleotide sequence: TGTGCCATCGGGGGTAGGAGGGAGACCCAGTACTTC.

This clonotype showed up just a few times. The genes are TRBV20-1 and TRBJ2-1, with TRBD2 matching over 14 bases. CDR3 length: 14 amino acids. CDR1 and CDR2 (germline): DFQATT, SNEGSKA (reference sequence). The J segment lost 7 bases and the V segment lost 5 bases, leaving 4 bases of the junction unmatched. The CDR3 coding sequence is TGCAGTGCTTTGACTAGCGGGGGGGCGAATGAGCAGTTCTTC. It translates to CSALTSGGANEQFF.

The rearrangement uses TRBV7-3 and TRBJ2-1, with no clear D. The V end lost 1 base, the J end lost 6 bases, and 10 bases lay between the germline ends. CDR3 size: 14 residues. CDR1 and CDR2 from the germline V gene are SGHTA and FQGTGA. CDR3 loop: CASSLNGGLNEQFF. The CDR3 DNA sequence: TGTGCCAGCAGCTTAAATGGTGGTCTCAATGAGCAGTTCTTC.

This clonotype was found once. The chain employs TRBV5-1 and TRBJ2-5; D possibly corresponds to TRBD2 (6 bases). The germline V gene encodes CDR1 SGHRS and CDR2 YFSETQ. Deletions cut 1 base from V and 1 base from J, with 11 bases between. There are 15 residues in the CDR3. CDR3 residues: CASSLWGDSQETQYF. The CDR3 bases are TGCGCCAGCAGCTTGTGGGGGGATAGCCAAGAGACCCAGTACTTC.

In this sample, this clonotype turned up a few times. The chain links TRBV6-1 to TRBJ2-7; tentatively, D is TRBD1 (5 bases). The CDR3 runs to 14 residues. V was clipped by 7 bases and J by 1 base, with 14 bases between them. Germline values: CDR1 MNHNS, CDR2 SASEGT. The CDR3 DNA reads as TGTGCCAGCAAAACGGACACCCCTTCCTACGAGCAGTACTTC. Translation gives CASKTDTPSYEQYF.